The 30 T cell receptor beta chains given below trace back to one sample, sequenced in a study of OX40 agonist ivuxolimab in advanced cancers. This table comes from immunoSEQ multiplex PCR, and its TCRdb copy is limited to in-frame clones, with some not included. The sample includes some 71,000 clones, about four fifths of them seen just once. The material was CD4+ or CD8+ T cells sorted from blood, obtained in a trial of the OX40 agonist ivuxolimab. The receptor set was obtained from an adult with an advanced solid tumor such as melanoma, head and neck, liver or kidney cancer.

This chain links TRBV27 with TRBJ2-7; D not resolved. The CDR3 contains 14 residues. Germline V lookup: CDR1 MNHEY, CDR2 SMNVEV (reference sequence). V was pared by 6 bases and J by 3 bases, with 15 bases between. Written as DNA, the CDR3 is TGTGCCAGCAGCCGTCAGCGTTCGCGCTACGAGCAGTACTTC. Protein: CASSRQRSRYEQYF.

This chain joins TRBV4-1 and TRBJ2-3; D is unresolved. Germline values: CDR1 MGHRA, CDR2 YSYEKL. V lost 3 bases and J lost 0, with 13 bases in between. This CDR3 comprises 16 residues. CDR3 DNA: TGCGCCAGCAGCCATATCAACTTGATCAGCACAGATACGCAGTATTTT. The encoded protein is CASSHINLISTDTQYF.

The chain has TRBV5-8 and TRBJ1-4, with TRBD1 as a possible D gene (5 bases). Germline V gene sequence: CDR1 SGHTS, CDR2 YDEGEE. The ends were cut back, 3 bases at V and 3 bases at J, with 12 bases in the middle. This CDR3 contains 15 residues. The CDR3 DNA reads TGTGCCAGCAGCTCAGAGGGGTTTCCTAATGAAAAACTGTTTTTT. Translating gives CASSSEGFPNEKLFF.

In DNA, the CDR3 is TGTGCCAGCAGTTATACGAACACTGAAGCTTTCTTT. The encoded protein is CASSYTNTEAFF. The V call is TRBV6-6, the J call TRBJ1-1; D unclear. V was pared by 3 bases and J by 1 base, with 3 bases between. In germline, CDR1 is MNHNY, CDR2 SVGAGI (reference sequence). There are 12 residues in the CDR3.

The CDR3 spells CASSLEHRDRGRTGELFF. The CDR3 DNA is TGTGCCAGCAGCTTAGAACACCGGGACAGGGGACGTACCGGGGAGCTGTTTTTT. The rearrangement uses TRBV7-6 and TRBJ2-2; the match to TRBD1 covers 10 bases. The CDR3 has 18 amino acids. Germline-derived CDR1 and CDR2 are SGHVS and FNYEAQ. V lost 1 base and J lost 5; bases outside the gene matches: 10.

Only one count was recorded for this clone. The chain recombines TRBV11-3 with TRBJ2-1; the D gene is possibly TRBD2 (6 bases). Trimming shortened V by 5 bases and J by 7 bases, and 21 bases separated the two germline ends. CDR3 length: 16 amino acids. Germline CDR1 is SGHNT and CDR2 is YENEEA. The CDR3 spells CASSPRAASDRNEQFF. CDR3 nucleotides: TGTGCCAGCAGCCCCAGAGCGGCTAGCGATCGAAATGAGCAGTTCTTC.

The chain couples TRBV2 to TRBJ2-4, with D unresolved. Germline-derived CDR1 and CDR2 are SNHLY and FYNNEI. V lost 6 bases to trimming and J lost 8 bases, with 5 bases between them. This CDR3 is 10 amino acids long. The CDR3 region is CASSRHIQYF. The CDR3 DNA reads as TGTGCCAGCAGCCGACACATTCAGTACTTC.

V usage is TRBV29-1 and J usage is TRBJ2-3; 9 bases are a match to TRBD2. The length of the CDR3 is 13 residues. Germline trimming cut 4 bases from V and 6 bases from J; bases unmatched to any gene: 5. Germline loops: CDR1 SQVTM, CDR2 ANQGSEA. The CDR3 DNA follows: TGCAGCGTTGTTCTAGCGGGAACGGATACGCAGTATTTT. Translation: CSVVLAGTDTQYF.

V is TRBV5-1 and J is TRBJ2-7; D could derive from TRBD1 or TRBD2 (6 bases each). V was pared by 0 bases and J by 5 bases, with 15 bases between. The germline CDR1 and CDR2 sequences are SGHRS and YFSETQ. The CDR3 runs 15 residues. Here the CDR3 reads CASSLGTGTEDEQYF. The CDR3 nucleotides read TGCGCCAGCAGCTTGGGTACAGGGACTGAAGACGAGCAGTACTTC.

This chain joins TRBV28 and TRBJ1-4; the D gene is possibly TRBD1 (5 bases). This CDR3 region has 15 residues. The germline V and J ends were trimmed by 6 bases and 8 bases, with 19 bases remaining between them. Germline values: CDR1 MDHEN, CDR2 SYDVKM. CDR3 sequence reads: CASSHGGGAEEKLFF. Written as DNA, the CDR3 is TGTGCCAGCAGCCACGGGGGAGGGGCAGAAGAAAAACTGTTTTTT.

The CDR3 is CASSSRGVEQYF. In nucleotides, the CDR3 is TGTGCCAGCAGCTCCCGGGGGGTCGAGCAGTACTTC. The V and J genes are TRBV7-9 and TRBJ2-7, with TRBD2 identical over 7 bases. Germline-derived CDR1 and CDR2 are SEHNR and FQNEAQ (reference sequence). The CDR3 is 12 amino acids. Trimming at V came to 4 bases and at J to 6 bases, leaving 3 bases not matched to a gene.

This clone was counted once. DNA for the CDR3: TGCGCCAGCAGCCAAGATCGGCGGATGAACACTGAAGCTTTCTTT. Residues: CASSQDRRMNTEAFF. The chain couples TRBV4-3 to TRBJ1-1; D not resolved. This CDR3 is built from 15 residues. CDR1 is LGHNA, CDR2 YSLEER, per germline. V lost 0 bases, J lost 0 bases, and 8 bases lay in between.

This clone was recorded a few times. CDR3 coding DNA: TGTGCCAGCAGTCGTGACAGGGGGCAGGGCCAGCCCCAGCATTTT. It is translated as CASSRDRGQGQPQHF. This chain joins TRBV2 and TRBJ1-5; TRBD1 matches 10 bases. Germline V lookup: CDR1 SNHLY, CDR2 FYNNEI. The CDR3 runs 15 residues. Losses at the gene ends were 5 bases for V and 7 bases for J; bases not matched to a gene: 8. Drawing the rest from reference TRBV2 and TRBJ1-5, the complete variable domain is EPEVTQTPSHQVTQMGQEVILRCVPISNHLYFYWYRQILGQKVEFLVSFYNNEISEKSEIFDDQFSVERPDGSNFTLKIRSTKLEDSAMYFCASSRDRGQGQPQHFGDGTRLSIL.

This chain uses TRBV14 with TRBJ1-2; D remains ambiguous. This CDR3 is 14 amino acids long. V gave up 0 bases and J gave up 2 bases, with 7 bases separating them. Germline V gives CDR1 SGHDN, CDR2 FVKESK. The CDR3 coding sequence is TGTGCCAGCAGCCAAGAGGCCCGGAACTATGGCTACACCTTC. Its translation is CASSQEARNYGYTF.

The chain joins TRBV6-6 to TRBJ2-3; D call uncertain. V was shortened by 4 bases and J by 2 bases, with 10 bases between the two germline ends. The germline V gene encodes CDR1 MNHNY and CDR2 SVGAGI (reference sequence). The CDR3 consists of 14 residues. This CDR3 is CASSLGRITDTQYF. The CDR3 coding sequence is TGTGCCAGCAGTTTGGGCCGAATCACAGATACGCAGTATTTT.

A note on this clone: This same CDR3 is encoded by further DNA sequences in the sample. The rearrangement joins TRBV5-1 to TRBJ2-2; weak D call: TRBD2 (6 bases). This CDR3 contains 15 residues. Germline CDR1 and CDR2: SGHRS and YFSETQ. V was clipped by 0 bases and J by 1 base, with 7 bases between them. The CDR3 loop reads CASSLGRGNTGELFF. CDR3 nucleotides: TGCGCCAGCAGCTTGGGGCGGGGGAACACCGGGGAGCTGTTTTTT.

This clone was counted once. The rearrangement links TRBV10-3 to TRBJ1-2, with TRBD1 matching 8 bases. Germline V gene sequence: CDR1 ENHRY, CDR2 SYGVKD. Trimming cost V 6 bases and J 1 base; bases outside gene matches: 1. The CDR3 consists of 13 residues. The CDR3: CAIRDRDNYGYTF. The CDR3 coding sequence is TGTGCCATCAGGGACAGGGATAACTATGGCTACACCTTC.

The chain is built from TRBV5-6 and TRBJ1-4; TRBD1 matches 7 bases. Unmatched junction bases numbered 4, after V lost 7 bases and J lost 7 bases. The germline V gene has CDR1 SGHDT and CDR2 YYEEEE. The CDR3 is 12 residues long. The CDR3 nucleotides read TGTGCCAGCGAAGGGGGCGGTGAAAAACTGTTTTTT. Amino acids: CASEGGGEKLFF.

J is TRBJ2-1 and V is TRBV7-9; weak D call: TRBD2 (5 bases). The CDR3 extends over 16 amino acids. V shed 2 bases and J shed 0 bases, with 11 bases lying between them. Germline V gene sequence: CDR1 SEHNR, CDR2 FQNEAQ (reference sequence). The CDR3 protein is CASSLSGNPSYNEQFF. DNA of the CDR3: TGTGCCAGCAGCTTATCCGGGAACCCCTCCTACAATGAGCAGTTCTTC.

The chain carries TRBV18 and TRBJ2-7, with TRBD1 identical over 7 bases. The germline gives CDR1 KGHSH, CDR2 LQKENI. The CDR3 totals 14 residues. Trimming at V came to 3 bases and at J to 5 bases, leaving 7 bases not matched to a gene. CDR3 bases: TGTGCCAGCTCACCGAGACAGGGTACCCACGAGCAGTACTTC. Protein product: CASSPRQGTHEQYF.

V and J are TRBV7-2 and TRBJ2-7; no clear D. The germline gives CDR1 SGHTA, CDR2 FQGNSA. The length of the CDR3 is 14 residues. Trimming left V 5 bases short and J 4 bases short, with 15 bases between. CDR3 sequence: CASSRMVGDYEQYF. CDR3 nucleotide sequence: TGTGCCAGCAGCCGCATGGTCGGAGATTACGAGCAGTACTTC.

With respect to this clone: One junction end disagrees with the germline gene, perhaps due to a read error. V gene TRBV7-7 combines with J gene TRBJ2-7; 8 bases agree with TRBD1. This CDR3 is 13 amino acids long. Germline CDR1 SSHAT, CDR2 FNYEAQ (reference sequence). The CDR3 DNA reads TGTGCTAGCAGCTTTCGGACAGGGAGCGAGCAGTACTTC. This gives the protein CASSFRTGSEQYF.

The chain couples TRBV11-1 to TRBJ2-7, with 8 bases fitting TRBD1. The length of the CDR3 is 14 residues. The germline CDR1 and CDR2 sequences are SGHAT and FQDESV (reference sequence). The V segment lost 5 bases and the J segment 7 bases; nucleotides outside the gene matches: 10. The CDR3 loop is CASSLYRGMREQYF. CDR3 sequence (DNA): TGTGCCAGCAGCCTGTACAGGGGGATGAGGGAGCAGTACTTC. The whole variable domain, remainder taken from reference TRBV11-1 and TRBJ2-7, is EAEVAQSPRYKITEKSQAVAFWCDPISGHATLYWYRQILGQGPELLVQFQDESVVDDSQLPKDRFSAERLKGVDSTLKIQPAELGDSAMYLCASSLYRGMREQYFGPGTRLTVT.

The chain carries TRBV6-1 and TRBJ2-1, with 7 bases lining up with TRBD1. In germline, CDR1 is MNHNS, CDR2 SASEGT. This CDR3 spans 16 amino acids. V shed 4 bases and J 2 bases; nucleotides not matched to a gene: 8. The CDR3 loop reads CASSGTNRGPYNEQFF. The DNA for the CDR3 is TGTGCCAGCAGTGGCACCAACAGGGGCCCCTACAATGAGCAGTTCTTC.

The genes are TRBV10-3 and TRBJ1-2, with D tentatively TRBD1 (6 bases). The CDR3 spans 14 residues. Trimming took off 0 bases at V and 8 bases at J, with 13 bases between the two ends. CDR1 is ENHRY, CDR2 SYGVKD, per germline. The DNA for the CDR3 is TGTGCCATCAGTGAGTCGTGGCAGGGGAGCGGCTACACCTTC. Translating gives CAISESWQGSGYTF.

The chain recombines TRBV6-6 with TRBJ1-1; a possible D gene is TRBD1 (5 bases). CDR3 length equals 13 residues. The V end was cut by 8 bases, the J end by 1 base, with 11 bases between. CDR1 is MNHNY and CDR2 is SVGAGI in the germline V gene (reference sequence). CDR3 sequence: CASGRDWNTEAFF. CDR3 nucleotide sequence: TGTGCCAGCGGCCGGGACTGGAACACTGAAGCTTTCTTT.

This sequence joins TRBV5-1 and TRBJ2-2; tentatively, D is TRBD1 (5 bases). Deletions cut 4 bases from V and 7 bases from J, with 14 bases between. Germline V gene lookup returns CDR1 SGHRS and CDR2 YFSETQ. The length of the CDR3 is 14 residues. In DNA, the CDR3 is TGCGCCAGCAGCCTGGTCATAGGGGTCGGGGAGCTGTTTTTT. Translating it yields CASSLVIGVGELFF.

The gene calls are TRBV5-6 and TRBJ1-2; possibly TRBD1 for D (6 bases). The germline gives CDR1 SGHDT, CDR2 YYEEEE. The CDR3 is 12 amino acids. Trimming shortened V by 1 base and J by 14 bases, and 15 bases separated the two germline ends. The CDR3 nucleotides are TGTGCCAGCAGCTTGTATGTTACAGGGCATACCTTC. This gives the protein CASSLYVTGHTF. Full variable domain (rest looked up from reference TRBV5-6 and TRBJ1-2): DAGVTQSPTHLIKTRGQQVTLRCSPKSGHDTVSWYQQALGQGPQFIFQYYEEEERQRGNFPDRFSGHQFPNYSSELNVNALLLGDSALYLCASSLYVTGHTFGSGTRLTVV.

The rearrangement links TRBV27 to TRBJ2-2; TRBD1 aligns across 8 bases. Germline CDR1 and CDR2: MNHEY and SMNVEV (reference sequence). The V gene end was trimmed by 1 base and the J gene end by 5 bases; junction bases not matched to a gene: 6. The CDR3 length is 16 residues. The CDR3 DNA reads as TGTGCCAGCAGTTTATATCAGGGGGCGCGGACCGGGGAGCTGTTTTTT. Its protein is CASSLYQGARTGELFF.

The genes are TRBV11-2 and TRBJ2-5; TRBD2 matches at 7 bases. The germline V gene has CDR1 SGHAT and CDR2 FQNNGV. Trimming took 2 bases from V and 5 from J; bases not matched to a gene: 2. This CDR3 spans 13 amino acids. DNA for the CDR3: TGTGCCAGCAGCTTATGGGGGGGGGAGACCCAGTACTTC. It encodes CASSLWGGETQYF.